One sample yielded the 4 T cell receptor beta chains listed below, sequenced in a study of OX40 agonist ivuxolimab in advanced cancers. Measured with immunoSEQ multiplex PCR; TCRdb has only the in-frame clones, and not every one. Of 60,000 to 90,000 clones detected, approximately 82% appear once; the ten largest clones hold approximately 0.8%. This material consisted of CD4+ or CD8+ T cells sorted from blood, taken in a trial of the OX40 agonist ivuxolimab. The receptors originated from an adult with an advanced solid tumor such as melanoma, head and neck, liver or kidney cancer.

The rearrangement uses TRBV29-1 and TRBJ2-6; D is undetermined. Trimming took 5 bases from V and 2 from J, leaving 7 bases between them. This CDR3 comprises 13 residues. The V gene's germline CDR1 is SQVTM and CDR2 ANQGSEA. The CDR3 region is CSVTVTGANVLTF. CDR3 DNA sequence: TGCAGCGTTACTGTCACTGGGGCCAACGTCCTGACTTTC.

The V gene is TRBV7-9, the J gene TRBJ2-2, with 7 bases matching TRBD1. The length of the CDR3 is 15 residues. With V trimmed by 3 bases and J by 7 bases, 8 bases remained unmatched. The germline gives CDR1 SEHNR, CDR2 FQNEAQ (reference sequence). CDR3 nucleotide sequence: TGTGCCAGCAGCTTTTTAGGGGGCTTCGACGGGGAGCTGTTTTTT. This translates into CASSFLGGFDGELFF.

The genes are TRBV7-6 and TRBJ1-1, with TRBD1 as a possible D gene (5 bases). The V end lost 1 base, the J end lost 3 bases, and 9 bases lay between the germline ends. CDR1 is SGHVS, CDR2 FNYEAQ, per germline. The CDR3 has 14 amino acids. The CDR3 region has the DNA TGTGCCAGCAGCTTAGTAGGGGTGGACACTGAAGCTTTCTTT. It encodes CASSLVGVDTEAFF.

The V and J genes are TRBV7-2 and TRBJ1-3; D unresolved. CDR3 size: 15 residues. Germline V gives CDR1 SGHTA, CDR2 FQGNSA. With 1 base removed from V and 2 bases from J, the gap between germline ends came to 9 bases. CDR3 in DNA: TGTGCCAGCAGCTTAGGCGGGGTCGCTGGAAACACCATATATTTT. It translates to CASSLGGVAGNTIYF.